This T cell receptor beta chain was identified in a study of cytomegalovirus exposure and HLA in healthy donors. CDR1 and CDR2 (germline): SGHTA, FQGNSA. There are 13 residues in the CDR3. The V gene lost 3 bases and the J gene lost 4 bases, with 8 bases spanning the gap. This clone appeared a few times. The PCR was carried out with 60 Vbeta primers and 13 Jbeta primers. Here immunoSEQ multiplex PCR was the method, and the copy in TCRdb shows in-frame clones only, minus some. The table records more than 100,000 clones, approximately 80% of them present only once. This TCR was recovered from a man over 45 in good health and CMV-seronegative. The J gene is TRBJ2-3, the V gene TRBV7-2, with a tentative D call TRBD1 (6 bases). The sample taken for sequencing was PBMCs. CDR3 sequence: CASSLGQADTQYF. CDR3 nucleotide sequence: TGTGCCAGCAGCTTGGGACAAGCAGATACGCAGTATTTT. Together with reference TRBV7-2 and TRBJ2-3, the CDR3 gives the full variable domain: GAGVSQSPSNKVTEKGKDVELRCDPISGHTALYWYRQSLGQGLEFLIYFQGNSAPDKSGLPSDRFSAERTGGSVSTLTIQRTQQEDSAVYLCASSLGQADTQYFGPGTRLTVL.